These 20 T cell receptor beta chains came from one sample sequenced in a study of T cells in localized non-small cell lung cancer. The method was immunoSEQ multiplex PCR; TCRdb's version includes in-frame clones alone and lacks a portion of them. The repertoire consists of 1,900 or so clones, with around a third occurring once and the leading ten covering roughly 10%. The material was lung tumor tissue, obtained before any cancer treatment. The receptor set was obtained from a female donor of 60 years or more with stage I lung adenocarcinoma.

This clone was detected once. This sequence joins TRBV12-5 and TRBJ2-2, with 7 nucleotides matching TRBD1. CDR1 and CDR2 (germline): LGHNT, FRNRAP. V shed 2 bases, J shed 3 bases, and the junction held 9 bases outside the gene matches. This CDR3 has 17 amino acids. CDR3 loop: CASGLSRGQHHTGELFF. The CDR3 DNA reads as TGTGCTAGTGGTTTGAGTAGGGGACAGCATCACACCGGGGAGCTGTTTTTT.

The rearrangement joins TRBV10-3 to TRBJ2-1, with 10 bases aligning to TRBD2. V was clipped by 0 bases and J by 5 bases; unmatched bases: 7. Germline V gene lookup returns CDR1 ENHRY and CDR2 SYGVKD. This CDR3 is built from 17 residues. The CDR3 is CAISESVAGGVDNEQFF. CDR3 bases: TGTGCCATCAGTGAGTCAGTAGCGGGAGGAGTAGACAATGAGCAGTTCTTC.

The V call is TRBV29-1, the J call TRBJ2-3; D is possibly TRBD1 or TRBD2 (5 bases each). The V gene lost 7 bases and the J gene lost 1 base, with 15 bases spanning the gap. Germline CDR1 and CDR2: SQVTM and ANQGSEA. The CDR3 extends over 14 amino acids. Here the CDR3 DNA reads TGCAGCGGGCGACGGGGACCAGGCACAGATACGCAGTATTTT. This encodes CSGRRGPGTDTQYF.

A few counts support this clone. This sequence joins TRBV6-8 and TRBJ1-1, with D uncertain. Looked up from germline, CDR1 is MNHGY and CDR2 is SAAAGT. V lost 10 bases, J lost 1 base, and 16 bases lay in between. CDR3 size: 14 residues. Here the CDR3 reads CATRPSRQNTEAFF. The CDR3 region has the DNA TGTGCCACTCGACCAAGCCGCCAGAACACTGAAGCTTTCTTT.

The chain recombines TRBV30 with TRBJ2-1; no definite D call. The germline V and J ends were trimmed by 3 bases and 5 bases, with 11 bases remaining between them. The CDR3 runs 13 residues. Germline CDR1 and CDR2: GTSNPN and SVGIG (reference sequence). Here the CDR3 DNA reads TGTGCCTGGAGCACCCTTACGCACAATGAGCAGTTCTTC. It yields the protein CAWSTLTHNEQFF.

CDR3: CASKTRGRESSGANVLTF. CDR3 nucleotide sequence: TGTGCCAGCAAAACAAGGGGACGGGAGTCTTCTGGGGCCAACGTCCTGACTTTC. The chain has TRBV6-8 and TRBJ2-6; weak D call: TRBD2 (6 bases). This CDR3 spans 18 amino acids. Trimming shortened V by 7 bases and J by 1 base, and 20 bases separated the two germline ends. CDR1 MNHGY and CDR2 SAAAGT come from the germline V gene.

This clone was recorded a few times. The chain uses TRBV11-3 and TRBJ2-1; 11 nucleotides align to TRBD2. J lost 7 bases, V lost 1 base, and 6 bases had no gene match. The CDR3 extends over 16 amino acids. The germline V gene has CDR1 SGHNT and CDR2 YENEEA. The CDR3 sequence: CASSLGLAGMVNEQFF. The CDR3 region has the DNA TGTGCCAGCAGCTTAGGACTAGCGGGAATGGTTAATGAGCAGTTCTTC.

This clone was found a few times. The chain has TRBV4-1 and TRBJ2-1; 8 bases are shared with TRBD1. V dropped 5 bases and J dropped 0; count of bases not matched to a gene: 9. CDR1 MGHRA and CDR2 YSYEKL come from the germline V gene. This CDR3 has 17 residues. The CDR3 is CASSAPGQGASYNEQFF. The CDR3, as DNA: TGCGCCAGCAGCGCCCCAGGACAGGGAGCCTCCTACAATGAGCAGTTCTTC.

This clone was seen more than once but under ten times. The chain recombines TRBV18 with TRBJ1-1; D is perhaps TRBD1 (6 bases). The CDR3 runs to 15 residues. The V gene lost 0 bases and the J gene lost 8 bases, with 16 bases spanning the gap. In germline, CDR1 is KGHSH, CDR2 LQKENI. CDR3 sequence (DNA): TGTGCCAGCTCACCACCGCAGGGGACTCGGATGGAAGCTTTCTTT. Amino acids: CASSPPQGTRMEAFF.

V and J are TRBV19 and TRBJ1-3; the D is unclear. CDR1 is LNHDA and CDR2 is SQIVND in the germline V gene (reference sequence). The CDR3 runs to 15 residues. The ends were cut back, 5 bases at V and 0 bases at J, with 11 bases in the middle. The CDR3 sequence is CASSSRGISGNTIYF. The CDR3 bases are TGTGCCAGTAGTTCTCGTGGCATCTCTGGAAACACCATATATTTT.

This clone is a singleton in its sample. The V and J genes are TRBV18 and TRBJ2-3; possible D gene TRBD2, 6 bases. Trimming cost V 6 bases and J 1 base, with 17 bases left between them. The CDR3 contains 16 residues. Germline loops: CDR1 KGHSH, CDR2 LQKENI. CDR3 residues: CASSPKRLAGTDTQYF. DNA for the CDR3: TGTGCCAGCTCCCCTAAAAGGTTAGCGGGCACAGATACGCAGTATTTT.

The rearrangement joins TRBV6-8 to TRBJ2-2; 7 bases map to TRBD2. The CDR3 spans 14 residues. In germline, CDR1 is MNHGY, CDR2 SAAAGT. With 6 bases clipped from V and 4 bases from J, the junction kept 5 bases outside the gene matches. The CDR3 region has the DNA TGTGCCAGCAGGCGGGACTACAGCACCGGGGAGCTGTTTTTT. Protein product: CASRRDYSTGELFF.

The chain couples TRBV18 to TRBJ2-7; D is ambiguous. V lost 0 bases and J lost 5, with 11 bases in between. The CDR3 is made up of 14 amino acids. The germline CDR1 and CDR2 sequences are KGHSH and LQKENI. The CDR3 sequence: CASSPPGMVDEQYF. In nucleotides, the CDR3 is TGTGCCAGCTCACCACCGGGGATGGTGGACGAGCAGTACTTC.

The chain uses TRBV23-1 and TRBJ2-5; 8 nucleotides align to TRBD1. TRBV23-1 is noted as an ORF with a role that remains uncertain. The V gene end was trimmed by 7 bases and the J gene end by 6 bases; junction bases not matched to a gene: 7. The CDR3 length is 13 residues. DNA of the CDR3: TGCGCCAGCATATGGACAGGGAAAAAGACCCAGTACTTC. Amino acid sequence: CASIWTGKKTQYF.

This rearrangement joins TRBV10-2 to TRBJ1-4, with a possible D match to TRBD1 (5 bases). The CDR3 contains 17 residues. V was trimmed by 8 bases and J by 8 bases, leaving 27 bases between them. CDR1 is WSHSY, CDR2 SAAADI, per germline. CDR3 in DNA: TGCGCCAGCGGGAAAATCGGGACGACAAAATGGCCCGAAAAACTGTTTTTT. It encodes CASGKIGTTKWPEKLFF.

The chain couples TRBV19 to TRBJ2-5; the D gene is possibly TRBD2 (6 bases). CDR3 size: 14 residues. CDR1 LNHDA and CDR2 SQIVND come from the germline V gene (reference sequence). Trimming stripped 6 bases from V and 1 base from J, with 12 bases between. The CDR3 here is CASSPLAAQETQYF. For the CDR3, the DNA is TGTGCCAGTAGCCCTTTAGCGGCCCAAGAGACCCAGTACTTC.

The chain carries TRBV6-8 and TRBJ1-1; D gene ambiguous. Germline V gene data show CDR1 as MNHGY and CDR2 as SAAAGT. The CDR3 extends over 12 amino acids. V lost 4 bases, J lost 5 bases, and 8 bases lay in between. The CDR3 loop reads CASSWSGTEAFF. CDR3 DNA sequence: TGTGCCAGCAGTTGGAGCGGGACTGAAGCTTTCTTT.

This chain connects TRBV6-9 to TRBJ2-1, with D perhaps given as TRBD1 or TRBD2 (5 bases each). The V end lost 3 bases, the J end lost 4 bases, and 13 bases lay between the germline ends. The germline gives CDR1 MNHGY, CDR2 SVAAGI. The CDR3 is 15 amino acids. CDR3 DNA: TGTGCCAGCAGTTACCCCGGGACGGGGTACAATGAGCAGTTCTTC. Translating gives CASSYPGTGYNEQFF.

The chain links TRBV5-1 to TRBJ1-3; the D is unclear. Trimming pared 3 bases from V and 0 bases from J, leaving 13 bases between. This CDR3 spans 16 amino acids. Germline V gives CDR1 SGHRS, CDR2 YFSETQ. The CDR3 DNA reads as TGCGCCAGCAGCTCGCCTTACTCTAACTCTGGAAACACCATATATTTT. Its translation: CASSSPYSNSGNTIYF.

Only a few counts were recorded for this clone. The CDR3 DNA follows: TGTGCCAGCAGTTACGGCCGCCAGACCGTAGAGACCCAGTACTTC. It specifies CASSYGRQTVETQYF. The J gene is TRBJ2-5, the V gene TRBV6-8; D not certain. CDR1 and CDR2 from the germline V gene are MNHGY and SAAAGT. The length of the CDR3 is 15 residues. Trimming left V 2 bases short and J 4 bases short, with 14 bases between.